This T cell receptor beta chain was recorded in a study of cytomegalovirus exposure and HLA in healthy donors (dated by TCRdb to the late 2010s). In terms of the full investigation: An earlier analysis of some 600 of the donors reported 276 Gb of sequence data and 95 million to 140 million unique TCR beta sequences obtained from about 170 million T cells. An early release covering over 500 HLA-typed donors comprised about 320 gigabases of sequencing data and roughly 85 million unique TCR sequences. Among the roughly 390 genotyped donors, approximately 81% belonged to the genetic ancestry cluster associated with self-reported Caucasian donors. The study was designed to test whether signatures of past pathogen exposure could be identified by cataloging public T cell receptors. The study profiled the T cell repertoires of more than 500 subjects by immunosequencing and related them to cytomegalovirus serostatus. Besides the first cohort of roughly 640 subjects, a separate validation cohort made up of 120 different subjects was used. To predict cytomegalovirus infection status, the study brought together high-throughput TCR immunosequencing, statistical association of individual TCRs with disease status, and machine learning. A later analysis re-analyzed previously published TCR beta repertoires from 666 donors and added high-resolution HLA genotyping to study TCR occurrence patterns. Rather than drawing on any new phenotypic data, the later analysis identified candidate immune exposures from TCR beta sequences and the way those sequences occurred across donors. An earlier analysis of 587 of the donors used high-throughput TCR beta sequencing to judge whether each TCR beta V gene segment behaved as functional or pseudogenic. Donor age, sex, ethnicity and CMV serostatus were compiled together with the repertoire data. Genome-wide SNP genotypes for about 60% of the 666 donors were used in a later genetic analysis, which treated that subset as a discovery cohort. All discovery cohort repertoires had been generated on a single sequencing platform. HLA typing included class I and class II loci at four-digit resolution. Typing coverage differed by locus: A, B, C, DRB1 and DQB1 were typed in roughly 620-630 donors, DQA1 in 500 to 550, DPA1 in over 600, and DPB1 in 450 to 490. Because of strong linkage in the cohort, a few DR-DQ haplotypes were treated as single units for association and clustering. Among roughly 400 genotyped donors of the cohort, an average of about 220,000 unique TCR beta nucleotide sequences was sequenced per donor, of which about 18% were non-productive.

Results and caveats for the whole study, not just this receptor: A group of highly shared sequence variants was considered likely to be a technical artifact of the sequencing pipeline. A total of 150 to 200 TCR beta chains were listed by the study as associated with cytomegalovirus. At a false discovery rate of 0.05, a later analysis linked fewer than 20,000 TCR beta sequences to specific HLA alleles. The earlier analysis of about 600 of the donors excluded fewer than 20 rarely observed V segments, including chromosome 9 orphons, because counts were too low. Linkage disequilibrium might explain the correlated functional status among segregating V segments, but an unknown experimental factor could not be ruled out. Roughly uniform sequencing depth across donors was assumed in presence/absence analyses, although this assumption may not hold. V-gene and J-gene trimming of TCR beta chains was associated with a missense DCLRE1C variant in a later genetic analysis, and the association was replicated in an independent cohort. A further reported finding was that TCR beta sequences accurately predicted the HLA-A and HLA-B alleles for most subjects in the first cohort. In this cohort, only TCR beta chains were sequenced, and detectable features were limited by the absence of alpha or paired-chain data. The classifier was reported to diagnose cytomegalovirus status with high specificity and sensitivity in both the original cohort and the validation cohort. Several of the top co-occurrence clusters appeared to be linked to parvovirus B19, influenza, CMV and Epstein-Barr virus, according to a later analysis. In an earlier analysis of some 550 of the donors, most TCR beta V segments were observed in productive rearrangements about 90% or about 30% of the time, broadly matching IMGT annotations. Across donors, most TCR sequences were observed very rarely, whereas some public TCRs were present in many individuals. The authors suggested that the approach could potentially be generalized to other disease states and immunological phenotypes. A few of the identified cytomegalovirus-associated TCR beta chains were confirmed in vitro to be specific for cytomegalovirus antigens. When HLA alleles, especially DR and DQ, strongly co-occurred, TCR associations were difficult to assign to individual alleles. According to a later genetic analysis, donors in an Asian-associated ancestry cluster had fewer N-insertions in productive TCRs than the approximately 670-donor mean. Because the 87-base-pair reads could not distinguish some IMGT-functional V segments, including TRBV6-2 and TRBV6-3, those segments were excluded. The only immune exposure information available for the cohort was CMV serostatus. Because some donors lacked HLA typing at each locus, the association tests relied only on the typed subset. In a later analysis, HLA-associated TCR beta chains showed more clonal expansion and lower generation probabilities than non-associated chains that were equally common. According to a later analysis, most CMV-associated TCR beta chains appeared to be HLA-restricted, and the HLA associations seemed to be driven largely by CMV exposure. According to a later analysis, TCR association rates differed among HLA loci, with DRB1 alleles showing the most associated TCRs and HLA-C alleles showing the fewest.

Libraries were constructed by the immunoSEQ multiplex PCR assay. For the multiplex PCR, a mixture combining 60 forward primers for TCR Vbeta segments and 13 reverse primers for TCR Jbeta segments was used. The CDR3 region of rearranged TCR beta genes was amplified from genomic DNA with a multiplex PCR assay. The amplified TCR beta libraries were sequenced on the Illumina HiSeq System as 87-base-pair reads. Per the original workflow: A later analysis tallied approximately 87 million unique TCR beta chains across the approximately 670 repertoires, and around 10 million of those chains were shared by two or more donors. Raw reads were error-corrected and collapsed into unique sequences by a nearest-neighbor algorithm in which closely related sequences were merged to remove PCR and sequencing errors. To assign V, D and J gene segments, CDR3 sequences were aligned to IMGT reference sequences. For a sequence to be retained, a match of at least six nucleotides was required to both a V gene segment and a J gene segment. A rearrangement was called productive if the CDR3 had no stop codons and remained in frame with V and J, and every other rearrangement was called non-productive. Following IMGT convention, CDR3 was defined as the stretch from the second conserved V-encoded cysteine to the conserved J-encoded phenylalanine. In an earlier analysis of around 600 of the donors, sequences lacking an unambiguous match to a single V gene segment were excluded. In an earlier analysis of about 590 of the donors, a V segment was called functional when productive rearrangements were above 56.7%, and segregating when the standard deviation between donors exceeded 5%. A statistical classification framework was developed to diagnose cytomegalovirus status using the catalog of TCR beta chain sequences. In a later analysis, V and J genes were assigned by comparing TCR nucleotide sequences against IMGT/GENE-DB human TR gene sequences. In a later analysis, CDR3 sequences and most-parsimonious VDJ recombination scenarios were assigned using the TCRdist pipeline. A later analysis defined each TCR beta chain by its CDR3 amino acid sequence plus V-gene family, and excluded reads lacking a unique V-gene family. As a way to deal with suspected cross-contamination and a sequencing artifact, a later analysis dropped more than 500 nucleotide sequences that were highly shared and had low generation probability. For each public chain, a later analysis derived a clonal expansion index from normalized ranks of inferred template counts within each repertoire. Generation probabilities in a later analysis came from a VDJ recombination model fitted to out-of-frame rearrangements, and those results were checked against IGoR. In a later analysis, hypergeometric tests were used to score TCR-TCR, TCR-HLA and TCR-CMV co-occurrence, with a repertoire-size bias correction applied to TCR pairs. False discovery rates were estimated in a later analysis by permuting HLA or CMV assignments 20 times. In a later analysis, co-occurring TCRs were grouped with DBSCAN, and TCRdist sequence similarity was added when clustering was performed within HLA-allele-positive subsets. Co-occurrence clustering excluded repertoires with fewer than 30,000 or more than 120,000 public chains, plus five with anomalous nucleotide sharing. The immuneACCESS repertoire file appears here via TCRdb, limited to in-frame rearrangements. These files lack a portion of the clones; in checked studies, under half of the deficit traces to unresolved V genes, and the cause of the others is not known. V and J calls and clone size are copied from that table; D and trimming were computed from the DNA. This sample has 200,000 or so clones in its table, and 82% of those were observed once. The ten top clones hold 6.5% of the sample.

CDR1 SNHLY and CDR2 FYNNEI were looked up in the germline V gene. The CDR3 goes from the cysteine to the phenylalanine over 15 residues. Only the CDR3 region is kept as DNA, spanning 45 bases read in frame from base 1. Clipping removes 5 bases from V and 6 bases from J, with 9 as the unmatched junction base count. The count of this clone is one. It has no known antigen specificity. No much larger clonotype is one base removed from it; base qualities were not supplied. In total, 666 healthy bone marrow donors made up the cohort. At the time of sampling, every cohort member was nominally healthy, though immune exposures that went unrecorded were likely present. The donor tested CMV seropositive and was one of the 289 seropositive cohort members. A peripheral blood sample was provided by each donor, and peripheral blood mononuclear cells were used for TCR beta sequencing. The Qiagen DNeasy Blood Extraction Kit was used to extract genomic DNA from the blood cell samples.

The sequence came from a woman in her fifties or sixties in good health and CMV-seropositive. The V and J segments used are TRBV2 and TRBJ1-5, and 8 junctional nucleotides match TRBD1. Material: PBMCs. The CDR3 corresponds to CASSTGQGLGQPQHF. The bases read TGTGCCAGCAGTACCGGACAGGGTCTGGGTCAGCCCCAGCATTTT.